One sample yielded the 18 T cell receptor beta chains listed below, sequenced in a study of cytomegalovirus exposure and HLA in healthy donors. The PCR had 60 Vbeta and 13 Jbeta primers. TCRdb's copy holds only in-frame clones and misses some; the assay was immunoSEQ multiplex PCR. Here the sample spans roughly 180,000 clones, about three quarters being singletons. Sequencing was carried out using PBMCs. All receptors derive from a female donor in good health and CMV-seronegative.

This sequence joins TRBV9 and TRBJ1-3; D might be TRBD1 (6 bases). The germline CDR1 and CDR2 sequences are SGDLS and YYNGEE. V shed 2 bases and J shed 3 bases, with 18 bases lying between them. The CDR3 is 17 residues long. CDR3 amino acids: CASSVVGGGNFGNTIYF. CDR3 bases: TGTGCCAGCAGCGTGGTAGGCGGGGGCAATTTTGGAAACACCATATATTTT.

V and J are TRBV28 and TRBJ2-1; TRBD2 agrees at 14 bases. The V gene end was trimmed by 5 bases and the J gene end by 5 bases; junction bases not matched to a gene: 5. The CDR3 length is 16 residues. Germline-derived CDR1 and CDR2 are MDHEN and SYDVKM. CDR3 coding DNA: TGTGCCAGCAGTAGACTAGCGGGAGGGAAACACAATGAGCAGTTCTTC. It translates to CASSRLAGGKHNEQFF.

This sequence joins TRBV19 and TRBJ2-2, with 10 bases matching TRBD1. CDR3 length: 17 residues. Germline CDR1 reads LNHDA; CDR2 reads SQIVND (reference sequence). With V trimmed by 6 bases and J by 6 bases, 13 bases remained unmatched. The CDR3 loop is CASRHGDRGLRSGELFF. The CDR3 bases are TGTGCCAGTAGACATGGGGACAGGGGCCTCAGATCCGGGGAGCTGTTTTTT.

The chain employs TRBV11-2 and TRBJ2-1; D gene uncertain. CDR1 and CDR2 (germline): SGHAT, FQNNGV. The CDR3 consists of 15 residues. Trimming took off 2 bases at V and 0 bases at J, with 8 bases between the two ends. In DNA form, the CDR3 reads TGTGCCAGCAGCTTAAGAACCAGCTCCTACAATGAGCAGTTCTTC. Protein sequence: CASSLRTSSYNEQFF.

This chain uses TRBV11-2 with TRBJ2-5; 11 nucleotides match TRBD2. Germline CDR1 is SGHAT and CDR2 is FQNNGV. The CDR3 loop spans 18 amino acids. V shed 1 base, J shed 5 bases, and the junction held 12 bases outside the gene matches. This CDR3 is CASSLGGISGGARETQYF. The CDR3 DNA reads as TGTGCCAGCAGCTTAGGGGGGATTAGCGGGGGGGCCCGCGAGACCCAGTACTTC.

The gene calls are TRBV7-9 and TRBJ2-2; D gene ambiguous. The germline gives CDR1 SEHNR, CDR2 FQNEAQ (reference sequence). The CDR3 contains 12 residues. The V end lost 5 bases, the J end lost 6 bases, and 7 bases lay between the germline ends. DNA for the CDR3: TGTGCCAGCAGCCTAACCTCCGGGGAGCTGTTTTTT. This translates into CASSLTSGELFF.

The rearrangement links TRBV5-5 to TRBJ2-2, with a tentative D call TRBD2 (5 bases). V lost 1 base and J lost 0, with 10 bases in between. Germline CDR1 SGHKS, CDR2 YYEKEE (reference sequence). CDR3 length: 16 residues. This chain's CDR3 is CASSLQRSSNTGELFF. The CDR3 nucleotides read TGTGCCAGCAGCTTGCAGCGGAGTTCGAACACCGGGGAGCTGTTTTTT.

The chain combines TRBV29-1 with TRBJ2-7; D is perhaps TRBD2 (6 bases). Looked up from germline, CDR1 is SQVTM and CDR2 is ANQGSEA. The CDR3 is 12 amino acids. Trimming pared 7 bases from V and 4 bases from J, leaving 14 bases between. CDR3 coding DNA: TGCAGCGCCCCTGGGGGGTCGTACGAGCAGTACTTC. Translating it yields CSAPGGSYEQYF.

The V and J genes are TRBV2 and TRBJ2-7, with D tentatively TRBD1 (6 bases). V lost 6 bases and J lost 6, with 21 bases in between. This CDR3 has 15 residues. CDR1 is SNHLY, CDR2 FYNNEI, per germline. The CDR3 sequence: CASRVVTHGGLEQYF. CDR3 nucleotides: TGTGCCAGCAGGGTAGTGACACATGGGGGCCTCGAGCAGTACTTC.

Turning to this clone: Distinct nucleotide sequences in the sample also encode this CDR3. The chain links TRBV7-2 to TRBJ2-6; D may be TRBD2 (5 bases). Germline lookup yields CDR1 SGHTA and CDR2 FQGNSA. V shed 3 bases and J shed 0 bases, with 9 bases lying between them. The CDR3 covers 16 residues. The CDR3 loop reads CASSFGGFSGANVLTF. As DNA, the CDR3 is TGTGCCAGCAGCTTCGGCGGGTTCTCTGGGGCCAACGTCCTGACTTTC.

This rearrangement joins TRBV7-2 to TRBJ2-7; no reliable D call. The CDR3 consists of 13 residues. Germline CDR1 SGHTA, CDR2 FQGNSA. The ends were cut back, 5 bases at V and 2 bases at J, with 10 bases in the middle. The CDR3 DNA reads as TGTGCCAGCAGCCCTGCAGCGACCTACGAGCAGTACTTC. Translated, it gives CASSPAATYEQYF.

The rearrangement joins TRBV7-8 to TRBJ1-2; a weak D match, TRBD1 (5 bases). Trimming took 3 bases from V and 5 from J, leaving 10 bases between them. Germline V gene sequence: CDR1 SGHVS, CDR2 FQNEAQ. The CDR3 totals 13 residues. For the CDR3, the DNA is TGTGCCAGCAGCTTGACAGCCGTTTATGGCTACACCTTC. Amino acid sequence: CASSLTAVYGYTF.

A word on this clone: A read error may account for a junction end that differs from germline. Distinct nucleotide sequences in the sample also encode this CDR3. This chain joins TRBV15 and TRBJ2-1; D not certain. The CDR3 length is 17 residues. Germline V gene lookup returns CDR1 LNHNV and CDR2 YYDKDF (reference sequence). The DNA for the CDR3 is TGTGCCACCAGTAGAGATCCTCAGGTGGTTACCTACAATGAGCAGTTCTTC. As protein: CATSRDPQVVTYNEQFF.

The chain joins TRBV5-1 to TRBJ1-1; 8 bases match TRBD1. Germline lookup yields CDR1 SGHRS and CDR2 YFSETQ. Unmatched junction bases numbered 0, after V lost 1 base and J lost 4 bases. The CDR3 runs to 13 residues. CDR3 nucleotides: TGCGCCAGCAGCTTGACAGGGGGCACTGAAGCTTTCTTT. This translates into CASSLTGGTEAFF.

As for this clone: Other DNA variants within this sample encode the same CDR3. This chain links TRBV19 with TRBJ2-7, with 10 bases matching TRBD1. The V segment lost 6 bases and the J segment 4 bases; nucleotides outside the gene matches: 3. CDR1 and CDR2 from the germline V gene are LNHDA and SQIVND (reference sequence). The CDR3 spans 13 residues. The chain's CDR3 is CASSRDRGYEQYF. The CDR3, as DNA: TGTGCCAGTAGCCGGGACAGGGGATACGAGCAGTACTTC.

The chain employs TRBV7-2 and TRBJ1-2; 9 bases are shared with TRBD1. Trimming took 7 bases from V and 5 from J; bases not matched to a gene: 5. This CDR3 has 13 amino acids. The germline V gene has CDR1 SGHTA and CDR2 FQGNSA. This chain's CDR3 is CASTRGQGYGYTF. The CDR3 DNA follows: TGTGCCAGCACCCGTGGACAGGGGTATGGCTACACCTTC.

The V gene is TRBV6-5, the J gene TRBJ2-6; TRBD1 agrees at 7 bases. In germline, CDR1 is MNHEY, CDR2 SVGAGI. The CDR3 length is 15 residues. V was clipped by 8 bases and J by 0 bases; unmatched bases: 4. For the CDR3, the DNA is TGTGCCAGCCGGGACAGCAGCTCTGGGGCCAACGTCCTGACTTTC. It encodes CASRDSSSGANVLTF.

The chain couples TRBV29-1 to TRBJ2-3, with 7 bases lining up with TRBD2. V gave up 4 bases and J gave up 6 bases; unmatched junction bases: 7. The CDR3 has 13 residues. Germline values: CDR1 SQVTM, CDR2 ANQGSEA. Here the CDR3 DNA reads TGCAGCGTTGGACTAGCCTCCCGGGATACGCAGTATTTT. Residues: CSVGLASRDTQYF.